These 25 T cell receptor beta chains share one sample of origin, sequenced in a study of CD8 T cells in Susac syndrome. RNA amounts of about 0.45 to 1 ug underwent reverse transcription with random hexamers. TCRdb itself ran the immunoSEQ multiplex PCR reads through MiXCR, one entry per CDR3 protein. The table includes approximately 120,000 distinct CDR3 sequences, about nine tenths detected once. Specimen: CD4+ T cells from PBMCs. These receptors all come from a human donor in good health.

This chain joins TRBV6-2 or TRBV6-3 and TRBJ1-5; D uncertain. Trimming shortened V by 1 base and J by 0 bases, and 7 bases separated the two germline ends. Germline assignment: CDR1 MNHEY and CDR2 SVGEGT. CDR3 length: 15 residues. In DNA, the CDR3 is TGTGCCAGCAGTTACTGGCGAGATAGCAATCAGCCCCAGCATTTT. It is translated as CASSYWRDSNQPQHF.

This clonotype has only one observation. The rearrangement links TRBV20-1 to TRBJ2-5; D ambiguous. Germline CDR1 is DFQATT and CDR2 is SNEGSKA (reference sequence). CDR3 length: 16 amino acids. Trimming took off 3 bases at V and 5 bases at J, with 22 bases between the two ends. The CDR3 region is CSASGSGRTLSETQYF. CDR3 coding DNA: TGCAGTGCTAGTGGGTCGGGCAGGACCCTGTCTGAGACCCAGTACTTC.

The chain recombines TRBV7-2 with TRBJ1-6; D perhaps matches TRBD1 (5 bases). The germline V and J ends were trimmed by 2 bases and 12 bases, with 5 bases remaining between them. Germline assignment: CDR1 SGHTA and CDR2 FQGNSA. This CDR3 has 11 amino acids. The DNA for the CDR3 is TGTGCCAGCAGCTTAAGGGGACCCCTCCACTTT. Translating it yields CASSLRGPLHF.

V and J are TRBV20-1 and TRBJ1-1; TRBD1 is a possible D gene (5 bases). Per the germline V gene, CDR1 is DFQATT and CDR2 is SNEGSKA (reference sequence). This CDR3 is built from 14 residues. V gave up 3 bases and J gave up 4 bases, with 15 bases separating them. DNA of the CDR3: TGCAGTGCTAGGCCCCCGAAAGGGACCACTGAAGCTTTCTTT. This sequence encodes CSARPPKGTTEAFF.

The genes are TRBV14 and TRBJ2-2; TRBD2 matches 7 bases. CDR3 length: 16 amino acids. CDR1 and CDR2 from the germline V gene are SGHDN and FVKESK. Germline trimming cut 3 bases from V and 5 bases from J; bases unmatched to any gene: 9. The CDR3 nucleotides are TGTGCCAGCAGCCATAGAGCGGGAACCCCTACCGGGGAGCTGTTTTTT. As protein: CASSHRAGTPTGELFF.

The chain is built from TRBV12-5 and TRBJ2-4; 8 bases fit TRBD2. CDR1 LGHNT and CDR2 FRNRAP come from the germline V gene. The CDR3 is 19 residues long. Unmatched junction bases numbered 16, after V lost 5 bases and J lost 1 base. The CDR3 protein is CASGPGTSSLDRAKNIQYF. The DNA for the CDR3 is TGTGCTAGTGGTCCGGGGACTAGTAGTCTAGACCGGGCCAAAAACATTCAGTACTTC.

This clonotype came up a few times. The J gene is TRBJ2-1, the V gene TRBV6-2 or TRBV6-3; D not certain. CDR3 length equals 13 residues. Germline lookup yields CDR1 MNHEY and CDR2 SVGEGT. Trimming pared 4 bases from V and 4 bases from J, leaving 8 bases between. The CDR3 nucleotides read TGTGCCAGCAGTTTGTCTGTGTACAATGAGCAGTTCTTC. This translates into CASSLSVYNEQFF.

V usage is TRBV6-1 and J usage is TRBJ1-5; 7 positions agree with TRBD1. J gave up 9 bases and V 4 bases, and 9 bases lay outside the gene matches. CDR1 is MNHNS and CDR2 is SASEGT in the germline V gene. The CDR3 sequence is 14 residues long. The CDR3 spells CASSVTGVGRPQHF. CDR3 nucleotide sequence: TGTGCCAGCAGTGTCACAGGGGTGGGGCGGCCCCAGCATTTT.

The rearrangement uses TRBV6-6 and TRBJ1-4; possibly TRBD1 for D (5 bases). The CDR3 runs 15 residues. V was pared by 7 bases and J by 3 bases, with 15 bases between. Looked up from germline, CDR1 is MNHNY and CDR2 is SVGAGI (reference sequence). The CDR3 bases are TGTGCCAGCAACATTCGGGGGTCTGCTAATGAAAAACTGTTTTTT. As protein: CASNIRGSANEKLFF.

This chain links TRBV7-2 with TRBJ2-7; 10 positions agree with TRBD2. The CDR3 has 15 amino acids. Trimming took 4 bases from V and 3 from J; bases not matched to a gene: 6. The germline CDR1 and CDR2 sequences are SGHTA and FQGNSA. DNA of the CDR3: TGTGCCAGCAGCTATTCTAGCGGGAGCATCTACGAGCAGTACTTC. Encoded protein: CASSYSSGSIYEQYF.

V and J are TRBV29-1 and TRBJ1-2; possibly TRBD1 for D (5 bases). The germline CDR1 and CDR2 sequences are SQVTM and ANQGSEA. This CDR3 is 13 amino acids long. Between the trimmed V and J ends, which lost 7 bases and 7 bases, there was a span of 19 bases. CDR3 loop: CSGSWRGSSGYTF. Here the CDR3 DNA reads TGCAGCGGGTCTTGGAGGGGTTCTTCTGGCTACACCTTC.

The chain carries TRBV3-1 and TRBJ2-7; D gene unclear. V dropped 1 base and J dropped 2 bases, with 6 bases sitting between them. Germline V gives CDR1 LGHDT, CDR2 YNNKEL (reference sequence). The CDR3 runs to 13 residues. CDR3 coding DNA: TGTGCCAGCAGCCAAGTCCCGGCCTACGAGCAGTACTTC. This encodes CASSQVPAYEQYF.

The chain has TRBV7-9 and TRBJ1-1; 8 bases align to TRBD1. Per the germline V gene, CDR1 is SEHNR and CDR2 is FQNEAQ (reference sequence). The CDR3 covers 16 residues. Germline trimming cut 0 bases from V and 1 base from J; bases unmatched to any gene: 4. The DNA for the CDR3 is TGTGCCAGCAGCTTAGCGTCAGGACAGGGGAACACTGAAGCTTTCTTT. It codes for CASSLASGQGNTEAFF.

The chain combines TRBV3-1 with TRBJ2-3, with TRBD2 matching over 8 bases. Germline CDR1 is LGHDT and CDR2 is YNNKEL (reference sequence). This CDR3 contains 14 residues. Trimming removed 5 bases from V and 2 bases from J; junction bases left unmatched: 3. The CDR3 reads CASSKLAVTDTQYF. For the CDR3, the DNA is TGTGCCAGCAGCAAACTAGCGGTCACAGATACGCAGTATTTT.

The chain employs TRBV29-1 and TRBJ1-1; D possibly corresponds to TRBD1 (5 bases). There are 12 residues in the CDR3. The germline V gene has CDR1 SQVTM and CDR2 ANQGSEA. Trimming stripped 4 bases from V and 1 base from J, with 7 bases between. This CDR3 is CSVGQGNTEAFF. The CDR3, as DNA: TGCAGCGTTGGGCAGGGGAACACTGAAGCTTTCTTT.

The rearrangement joins TRBV29-1 to TRBJ2-5; D may correspond to TRBD1 or TRBD2 (7 bases each). Germline V gene data show CDR1 as SQVTM and CDR2 as ANQGSEA. This CDR3 has 12 residues. The V and J ends lost 6 bases and 5 bases respectively, with 13 bases between them. CDR3 residues: CSVGRGRETQYF. In nucleotides, the CDR3 is TGCAGCGTGGGGAGGGGGCGGGAGACCCAGTACTTC.

The V and J genes are TRBV5-8 and TRBJ2-6; D is ambiguous. V was pared by 0 bases and J by 8 bases, with 12 bases between. The CDR3 has 15 residues. CDR1 SGHTS and CDR2 YDEGEE come from the germline V gene. CDR3 amino acids: CASSLAGGRSNVLTF. Written as DNA, the CDR3 is TGTGCCAGCAGCTTGGCCGGTGGTAGATCCAACGTCCTGACTTTC.

This chain uses TRBV9 with TRBJ1-4; D possibly corresponds to TRBD1 (6 bases). V was shortened by 2 bases and J by 0 bases, with 11 bases between the two germline ends. The germline CDR1 and CDR2 sequences are SGDLS and YYNGEE. The CDR3 runs 16 residues. CDR3 nucleotides: TGTGCCAGCAGCGTGCGGGACATCGCAACTAATGAAAAACTGTTTTTT. Its protein product is CASSVRDIATNEKLFF. The variable domain in full, completed from reference TRBV9 and TRBJ1-4, reads DSGVTQTPKHLITATGQRVTLRCSPRSGDLSVYWYQQSLDQGLQFLIQYYNGEERAKGNILERFSAQQFPDLHSELNLSSLELGDSALYFCASSVRDIATNEKLFFGSGTQLSVL.

The chain employs TRBV7-6 and TRBJ1-1, with TRBD1 matching over 7 bases. Germline assignment: CDR1 SGHVS and CDR2 FNYEAQ. V was clipped by 5 bases and J by 1 base; unmatched bases: 7. This CDR3 has 15 amino acids. In nucleotides, the CDR3 is TGTGCCAGCAGCCTTGGACAGGCGGGGAACACTGAAGCTTTCTTT. Translated: CASSLGQAGNTEAFF.

CDR3 loop: CASRDWQGTNGYTF. The CDR3 region has the DNA TGTGCCAGCAGGGACTGGCAGGGGACGAATGGCTACACCTTC. V gene TRBV12-3 or TRBV12-4 combines with J gene TRBJ1-2; D might be TRBD1 (6 bases). This CDR3 is built from 14 residues. Deletions cut 6 bases from V and 6 bases from J, with 17 bases between.

V is TRBV4-3 and J is TRBJ1-1; 8 bases agree with TRBD1. The germline CDR1 and CDR2 sequences are LGHNA and YSLEER. J gave up 8 bases and V 0 bases, and 2 bases lay outside the gene matches. The CDR3 consists of 13 residues. The chain's CDR3 is CASSQDRGREAFF. The DNA of the CDR3 is TGCGCCAGCAGCCAAGACAGGGGGCGAGAAGCTTTCTTT.

The chain couples TRBV25-1 to TRBJ1-2; tentative D call: TRBD1 (5 bases). With 5 bases removed from V and 4 bases from J, the gap between germline ends came to 26 bases. Germline lookup yields CDR1 MGHDK and CDR2 SYGVNS. The CDR3 has 18 residues. CDR3 residues: CASSTSARSGNAPYGYTF. The CDR3 DNA reads TGTGCCAGCAGTACCAGTGCGAGATCAGGGAATGCCCCCTATGGCTACACCTTC.

The chain has TRBV19 and TRBJ2-1; D is unresolved. The CDR3 has 15 amino acids. Germline V lookup: CDR1 LNHDA, CDR2 SQIVND (reference sequence). V was trimmed by 1 base and J by 0 bases, leaving 7 bases between them. CDR3 coding DNA: TGTGCCAGTAGTATAGGGTGGGGCTCCTACAATGAGCAGTTCTTC. Its protein product is CASSIGWGSYNEQFF.

V gene TRBV10-3 combines with J gene TRBJ2-5, with D unclear. This CDR3 region has 12 residues. Germline V lookup: CDR1 ENHRY, CDR2 SYGVKD. V shed 6 bases and J shed 5 bases, with 10 bases lying between them. The CDR3 spells CAISREEETQYF. The CDR3 region has the DNA TGTGCCATCAGCCGCGAGGAGGAGACCCAGTACTTC.

The J gene is TRBJ1-4, the V gene TRBV4-2; D ambiguous. Germline lookup yields CDR1 LGHNA and CDR2 YNFKEQ. V was pared by 1 base and J by 8 bases, with 8 bases between. The CDR3 totals 13 residues. Here the CDR3 DNA reads TGTGCCAGCAGCCAAGGCGGCCGGGAAAAACTGTTTTTT. It yields the protein CASSQGGREKLFF.